A selection of T cell receptor beta chains follows, all from one sample in a study of neurological immune-mediated disorders. TCRdb fed the 5' RACE reads into MiXCR, producing one record per CDR3 protein. The sample lists 65,000 to 80,000 distinct CDR3 sequences, under 20% occurring once. Sequenced sample: PBMCs. Receptor source: a woman between 40 and 50 years old in good health. The CDR3 runs from the conserved cysteine through the conserved F or W. Each record gives: D gene, clone size, V gene, J gene, CDR3 DNA, CDR3 protein. The D gene is left open where the match is weak. Size values are once, few and many counts, or a class for expanded clones, and some rows have none.

TRBD1	few	TRBV5-1	TRBJ2-1	TGCGCCAGCAGCGTCCTGGGACAGGAGTACAATGAGCAGTTCTTC	CASSVLGQEYNEQFF
TRBD2	many	TRBV20-1	TRBJ2-1	TGCAGTGCAATTCCCTTAGCGGGGGGGCTCGATGAGCAGTTCTTC	CSAIPLAGGLDEQFF
TRBD2	-	TRBV14	TRBJ2-1	TGTGCCAGCAGCGCTCCGACTAGCGGGGGGGCTGATGAGCAGTTCTTC	CASSAPTSGGADEQFF
-	-	TRBV10-3	TRBJ1-1	TGTGCCATCAGTGCCCGCTCGCCTGTCGAGAACACTGAAGCTTTCTTT	CAISARSPVENTEAFF
-	-	TRBV7-8	TRBJ1-1	TGTGCCAGCAGCCTTCAGGCGAACACTGAAGCTTTCTTT	CASSLQANTEAFF
-	-	TRBV25-1	TRBJ2-4	TGTGCCAGCAGTGACAGTGGGGCCAAAAACATTCAGTACTTC	CASSDSGAKNIQYF
-	-	TRBV29-1	TRBJ1-1	TGCAGCGTTGTAGGGGGGCTAGGCTCTGAAGCTTTCTTT	CSVVGGLGSEAFF
-	many	TRBV5-1	TRBJ2-3	TGCGCCAGCAGCTTGAGGACAGCGACAGATACGCAGTATTTT	CASSLRTATDTQYF
-	-	TRBV7-9	TRBJ2-1	TGTGCCAGCAGCAGGACAACAGACAATGAGCAGTTCTTC	CASSRTTDNEQFF
-	many	TRBV7-9	TRBJ1-1	TGTGCCGCGAAGCAGGGGCCGAACACTGAAGCTTTCTTT	CAAKQGPNTEAFF
-	many	TRBV9	TRBJ2-4	TGTGCCAGCAGCGTAGGGGGGGAAGGGAACATTCAGTACTTC	CASSVGGEGNIQYF
-	many	TRBV12-3/TRBV12-4	TRBJ2-3	TGTGCCAGCAGTTCGTTAATGTCAGATACGCAGTATTTT	CASSSLMSDTQYF
TRBD1	many	TRBV5-1	TRBJ1-5	TGCGCCAGCAGCCCCGGGACAGGGTTAAGCAATCAGCCCCAGCATTTT	CASSPGTGLSNQPQHF
-	few	TRBV9	TRBJ2-3	TGTGCCAGCAGCGGTGTGGACGAGCCGGATACGCAGTATTTT	CASSGVDEPDTQYF
TRBD1	many	TRBV27	TRBJ2-1	TGTGCCAGCAGTATACACGGACTGGCGGCGGACAGGAATGAGCAGTTCTTC	CASSIHGLAADRNEQFF
TRBD2	many	TRBV20-1	TRBJ2-1	TGCAGTGCTAGAGAGGAAGCGGGGCACAATGAGCAGTTCTTC	CSAREEAGHNEQFF
TRBD2	large	TRBV20-1	TRBJ2-1	TGCAGTGCTGTAGCGGGGGCCCTACAGAGCTCCTACAATGAGCAGTTCTTC	CSAVAGALQSSYNEQFF
TRBD1	many	TRBV9	TRBJ2-3	TGTGCCAGCAGCGTATGGGGGACAGAGGGAGATACGCAGTATTTT	CASSVWGTEGDTQYF
-	many	TRBV11-1	TRBJ1-2	TGTGCCAGCAGTCAGGGGCCTCTCTATGGCTACACCTTC	CASSQGPLYGYTF
TRBD1	many	TRBV6-2/TRBV6-3	TRBJ1-2	TGTGCCAGCAGTGGACTGGACAGGGGGCGTCGTGATAACTATGGCTACACCTTC	CASSGLDRGRRDNYGYTF
TRBD1	many	TRBV3-1	TRBJ1-6	TGTGCCAGCAGCCACCGAGGGACAGGTATCGGACCCCTCCACTTT	CASSHRGTGIGPLHF
TRBD1	many	TRBV7-2	TRBJ2-3	TGTGCCAGCAGCCAACAGGGGATGGGCACAGATACGCAGTATTTT	CASSQQGMGTDTQYF